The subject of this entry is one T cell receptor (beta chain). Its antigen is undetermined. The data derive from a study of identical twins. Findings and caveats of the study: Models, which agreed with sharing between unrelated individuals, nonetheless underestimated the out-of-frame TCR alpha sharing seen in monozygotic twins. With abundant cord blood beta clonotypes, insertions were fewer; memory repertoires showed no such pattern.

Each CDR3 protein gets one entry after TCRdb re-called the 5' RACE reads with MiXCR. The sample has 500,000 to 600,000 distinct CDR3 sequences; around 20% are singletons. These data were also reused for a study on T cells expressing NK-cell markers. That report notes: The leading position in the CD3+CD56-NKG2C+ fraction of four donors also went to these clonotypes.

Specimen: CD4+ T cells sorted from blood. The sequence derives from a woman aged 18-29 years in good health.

CDR3 sequence (DNA): TGCGCCAGCAGCTGGGATCCGGGACGCAGGAATTATGGCTACACCTTC. Translating gives CASSWDPGRRNYGYTF. V and J are TRBV5-1 and TRBJ1-2, with D perhaps TRBD1 (5 bases). The CDR3 extends over 16 amino acids. The V end was cut by 3 bases, the J end by 5 bases, with 20 bases between. Germline loops: CDR1 SGHRS, CDR2 YFSETQ.